The next 24 T cell receptor beta chains were all read from a single sample in a study of CD4+ T cells in melanoma. Clones were read by immunoSEQ multiplex PCR, and TCRdb kept only the in-frame ones, dropping some. The repertoire holds some 110,000 clones, roughly 90% seen once, with 2.5% to 3.5% in the top ten. Sequences were obtained from peripheral blood. These receptors came from a human donor with melanoma.

The chain links TRBV9 to TRBJ2-5; 10 bases fit TRBD2. The length of the CDR3 is 16 residues. The germline V gene encodes CDR1 SGDLS and CDR2 YYNGEE. V shed 0 bases and J 4 bases; nucleotides not matched to a gene: 6. The CDR3 DNA is TGTGCCAGCAGCGTAGGTGAACTAGCGGGATCAGAGACCCAGTACTTC. It yields the protein CASSVGELAGSETQYF.

The CDR3 DNA is TGCGCCAGCAGCAAGGGACAGGGAAGTTTGTCCTACGAGCAGTACTTC. This translates into CASSKGQGSLSYEQYF. The rearrangement uses TRBV5-1 and TRBJ2-7; 9 positions match TRBD1. Germline lookup yields CDR1 SGHRS and CDR2 YFSETQ. V was clipped by 4 bases and J by 1 base; unmatched bases: 9. The CDR3 sequence is 16 residues long.

This clone showed up just a few times. J is TRBJ1-2 and V is TRBV19, with D unclear. Germline CDR1 LNHDA, CDR2 SQIVND (reference sequence). The CDR3 consists of 13 residues. Trimming cost V 3 bases and J 6 bases, with 11 bases left between them. The CDR3 is CASSIFPHHGYTF. DNA for the CDR3: TGTGCCAGTAGTATCTTCCCACACCATGGCTACACCTTC.

This chain uses TRBV7-9 with TRBJ2-1; D is undetermined. V lost 6 bases to trimming and J lost 9 bases, with 18 bases between them. This CDR3 is 14 amino acids long. Germline CDR1 reads SEHNR; CDR2 reads FQNEAQ (reference sequence). The CDR3 region is CASSFPGQVVEQFF. CDR3 DNA sequence: TGTGCCAGCAGTTTTCCGGGTCAGGTTGTTGAGCAGTTCTTC.

The V and J genes are TRBV11-1 and TRBJ2-7; D call uncertain. Germline CDR1 and CDR2: SGHAT and FQDESV (reference sequence). With 4 bases removed from V and 3 bases from J, the gap between germline ends came to 4 bases. This CDR3 contains 11 residues. As DNA, the CDR3 is TGTGCCAGCAGCTCTAGCTACGAGCAGTACTTC. The encoded protein is CASSSSYEQYF.

J is TRBJ2-1 and V is TRBV9; 7 bases match TRBD2. The CDR3 runs 14 residues. The germline V gene has CDR1 SGDLS and CDR2 YYNGEE. J lost 9 bases, V lost 0 bases, and 6 bases had no gene match. Here the CDR3 reads CASSVVREPGEQFF. In DNA form, the CDR3 reads TGTGCCAGCAGCGTAGTGCGGGAGCCGGGTGAGCAGTTCTTC.

V and J are TRBV5-6 and TRBJ2-7; either TRBD1 or TRBD2 may supply D (6 bases each). Germline V gene lookup returns CDR1 SGHDT and CDR2 YYEEEE. This CDR3 is 16 amino acids long. V gave up 0 bases and J gave up 4 bases, with 17 bases separating them. Here the CDR3 DNA reads TGTGCCAGCAGCTTGGTTCTGGGGGGTGGACAGTACGAGCAGTACTTC. Translating it yields CASSLVLGGGQYEQYF. Filled out from reference TRBV5-6 and TRBJ2-7, the complete variable domain reads DAGVTQSPTHLIKTRGQQVTLRCSPKSGHDTVSWYQQALGQGPQFIFQYYEEEERQRGNFPDRFSGHQFPNYSSELNVNALLLGDSALYLCASSLVLGGGQYEQYFGPGTRLTVT.

The CDR3 sequence: CASSLPPMGLAGEETQYF. The CDR3 bases are TGTGCCAGCAGCTTACCGCCCATGGGACTAGCGGGAGAAGAGACCCAGTACTTC. The rearrangement uses TRBV11-1 and TRBJ2-5; the match to TRBD2 covers 14 bases. The length of the CDR3 is 18 residues. Losses at the gene ends were 2 bases for V and 3 bases for J; bases not matched to a gene: 8. Germline lookup yields CDR1 SGHAT and CDR2 FQDESV (reference sequence).

The J gene is TRBJ1-5, the V gene TRBV18; D may be TRBD1 (6 bases). This CDR3 region has 15 residues. Looked up from germline, CDR1 is KGHSH and CDR2 is LQKENI. Between the trimmed V and J ends, which lost 2 bases and 0 bases, there was a span of 8 bases. The CDR3 region is CASSPRTDSNQPQHF. In DNA form, the CDR3 reads TGTGCCAGCTCACCAAGGACAGATAGCAATCAGCCCCAGCATTTT.

The chain links TRBV6-6 to TRBJ2-1, with 14 bases matching TRBD2. CDR3 length: 16 residues. Per germline, CDR1 MNHNY and CDR2 SVGAGI (reference sequence). Losses at the gene ends were 2 bases for V and 3 bases for J; bases not matched to a gene: 0. The CDR3 is CASSYGLAGGYNEQFF. CDR3 nucleotides: TGTGCCAGCAGTTACGGACTAGCGGGAGGCTACAATGAGCAGTTCTTC.

The chain recombines TRBV18 with TRBJ1-5; D call uncertain. The germline CDR1 and CDR2 sequences are KGHSH and LQKENI. V was cut by 1 base and J by 5 bases, with 6 bases left in between. CDR3 size: 13 residues. This CDR3 reads CASSPHEDQPQHF. DNA for the CDR3: TGTGCCAGCTCACCACACGAGGATCAGCCCCAGCATTTT.

This chain connects TRBV19 to TRBJ2-5, with 11 nucleotides matching TRBD2. The germline gives CDR1 LNHDA, CDR2 SQIVND (reference sequence). The CDR3 runs to 15 residues. J gave up 5 bases and V 3 bases, and 5 bases lay outside the gene matches. CDR3 residues: CASSILAGGEETQYF. DNA for the CDR3: TGTGCCAGTAGTATCCTAGCGGGGGGTGAGGAGACCCAGTACTTC.

This chain links TRBV29-1 with TRBJ2-1; 8 bases are shared with TRBD1. CDR3 size: 11 residues. Germline V gives CDR1 SQVTM, CDR2 ANQGSEA. After removal of 6 bases from V and 15 bases from J, the junction contained 10 bases not matched to a gene. The CDR3 spells CSVDRGRGRFF. The CDR3 DNA reads as TGCAGCGTCGACAGGGGCCGAGGTCGGTTCTTC.

This chain connects TRBV20-1 to TRBJ1-1; D not resolved. Germline assignment: CDR1 DFQATT and CDR2 SNEGSKA (reference sequence). The V end lost 5 bases, the J end lost 10 bases, and 14 bases lay between the germline ends. The CDR3 has 11 residues. CDR3 amino acids: CSAPEPRGAFF. CDR3 in DNA: TGCAGTGCTCCGGAGCCCCGGGGAGCTTTCTTT.

The chain recombines TRBV7-6 with TRBJ1-1; D might be TRBD1 (5 bases). The ends were cut back, 2 bases at V and 2 bases at J, with 18 bases in the middle. CDR1 is SGHVS, CDR2 FNYEAQ, per germline. The CDR3 is made up of 17 amino acids. The CDR3 sequence is CASSLSPGSRGNTEAFF. Written as DNA, the CDR3 is TGTGCCAGCAGCTTAAGCCCCGGGAGTAGGGGAAACACTGAAGCTTTCTTT.

This chain uses TRBV7-2 with TRBJ1-4; 7 nucleotides line up with TRBD1. Germline CDR1 and CDR2: SGHTA and FQGNSA. The CDR3 is 16 residues long. V shed 5 bases and J 0 bases; nucleotides not matched to a gene: 6. This CDR3 reads CASSQLTGATNEKLFF. The CDR3 nucleotides are TGTGCCAGCAGCCAACTCACAGGGGCAACTAATGAAAAACTGTTTTTT.

This CDR3 reads CASSLGGTGYGYGYTF. CDR3 DNA sequence: TGTGCCAGCAGCTTAGGGGGGACAGGGTACGGCTATGGCTACACCTTC. The chain has TRBV7-2 and TRBJ1-2; TRBD1 agrees at 9 bases. CDR1 is SGHTA and CDR2 is FQGNSA in the germline V gene. J gave up 4 bases and V 1 base, and 7 bases lay outside the gene matches. The CDR3 loop spans 16 amino acids.

This clone was counted a single time. Other DNA sequences in this specimen translate into the identical CDR3. This chain joins TRBV7-3 and TRBJ2-5; TRBD1 matches at 9 bases. The V and J ends lost 5 bases and 5 bases, in that order; junction bases with no gene match: 3. The CDR3 is 13 amino acids. The V gene's germline CDR1 is SGHTA and CDR2 FQGTGA. CDR3 amino acids: CASSLGQGETQYF. CDR3 DNA sequence: TGTGCCAGCAGCCTTGGACAGGGGGAGACCCAGTACTTC.

The chain employs TRBV18 and TRBJ2-5; D not resolved. The CDR3 covers 11 residues. Trimming removed 6 bases from V and 0 bases from J, with 2 bases in between. CDR1 and CDR2 (germline): KGHSH, LQKENI. The CDR3 here is CASSNQETQYF. In DNA form, the CDR3 reads TGTGCCAGCTCCAACCAAGAGACCCAGTACTTC.

The chain is built from TRBV23-1 and TRBJ2-1; 8 bases align to TRBD2. TRBV23-1 is given ORF status, its function remaining uncertain. V shed 3 bases and J 4 bases; nucleotides not matched to a gene: 8. The CDR3 has 16 residues. CDR3 amino acids: CASSHLTSGNYNEQFF. DNA of the CDR3: TGCGCCAGCAGTCACCTCACTAGCGGAAATTACAATGAGCAGTTCTTC.

This clone came up once. V gene TRBV9 combines with J gene TRBJ2-1; 7 bases match TRBD2. Germline V gene sequence: CDR1 SGDLS, CDR2 YYNGEE. Trimming cost V 6 bases and J 4 bases; bases outside gene matches: 10. There are 15 residues in the CDR3. In DNA, the CDR3 is TGTGCCAGCAACCCCGCTAGCGGAACTTACAATGAGCAGTTCTTC. Residues: CASNPASGTYNEQFF.

The genes are TRBV7-2 and TRBJ2-3, with D hard to call. This CDR3 spans 12 amino acids. Looked up from germline, CDR1 is SGHTA and CDR2 is FQGNSA. V lost 1 base, J lost 8 bases, and 7 bases lay in between. As DNA, the CDR3 is TGTGCCAGCAGCTTAGGGGAATCTACGCAGTATTTT. Its protein is CASSLGESTQYF.

This rearrangement joins TRBV9 to TRBJ1-2; 9 bases are shared with TRBD1. CDR3 length: 13 residues. Germline CDR1 and CDR2: SGDLS and YYNGEE. V was clipped by 3 bases and J by 5 bases; unmatched bases: 2. CDR3 DNA: TGTGCCAGCAGCGCACAGGGGGCGTATGGCTACACCTTC. It is translated as CASSAQGAYGYTF.

This rearrangement joins TRBV5-4 to TRBJ2-3; TRBD2 agrees at 8 bases. J lost 2 bases, V lost 1 base, and 12 bases had no gene match. The CDR3 runs 18 residues. Germline lookup yields CDR1 SGHNT and CDR2 YYREEE (reference sequence). CDR3 bases: TGTGCCAGCAGCTTGCTCCCCGGGGGTAGCGGGAACACAGATACGCAGTATTTT. This encodes CASSLLPGGSGNTDTQYF.